This is a list of T cell receptor beta chains from one sample in a study of cytomegalovirus exposure and HLA in healthy donors. Generated by immunoSEQ multiplex PCR, the TCRdb table keeps only in-frame clones and is missing some. The sample holds 90,000 to 100,000 clones, more than 55% seen once. Sequencing was performed on PBMCs. These receptors all come from a boy aged 5-17 years in good health and CMV-seropositive. The CDR3 runs from the conserved cysteine through the conserved F or W. D genes are given only for firm matches. Clone size is not always given. Where it is, it says once, few, many or a class for expanded clones.

J gene,V gene,clone size,D gene,CDR3 DNA,CDR3 protein
TRBJ1-1,TRBV6-1,few,.,TGTGCCGCGAGTACGGGGAGCACTGAAGCTTTCTTT,CAASTGSTEAFF
TRBJ1-5,TRBV30,.,TRBD1,TGTGCCTGGGAAGAGGGACAGGGAGGGGTCTTCGGCAATCAGCCCCAGCATTTT,CAWEEGQGGVFGNQPQHF
TRBJ2-3,TRBV19,few,TRBD1,TGTGCCAGTAGTATAGCGGCACAGGGGTTAGCAGATACGCAGTATTTT,CASSIAAQGLADTQYF
TRBJ2-2,TRBV7-9,few,TRBD1,TGTGCCAGCAGCACACCAAAGACAGGGATGGACGGGGAGCTGTTTTTT,CASSTPKTGMDGELFF
TRBJ2-1,TRBV7-3,few,.,TGTGCCAGCAGCGCTGGACAAAGCTACAATGAGCAGTTCTTC,CASSAGQSYNEQFF
TRBJ1-2,TRBV30,.,.,TGTGCCTGGACATACCGTCCCCCAACAGGGCACGGCTACACCTTC,CAWTYRPPTGHGYTF
TRBJ2-3,TRBV2,.,TRBD1,TGTGCCAGCAGCGACAGGGCAGGTACGCAGTATTTT,CASSDRAGTQYF
TRBJ2-4,TRBV13,.,.,TGTGCCAGCAGCTTACCCGGAGGGGACATTCAGTACTTC,CASSLPGGDIQYF
TRBJ2-7,TRBV6-5,.,TRBD1,TGTGCCAGCAGTTCGGGACAGGGGGCGCGTGAGCAGTACTTC,CASSSGQGAREQYF
TRBJ2-6,TRBV15,.,.,TGTGCCACCAGCAGTCGGGGGGCGGGTGGGGCCAACGTCCTGACTTTC,CATSSRGAGGANVLTF
TRBJ2-1,TRBV7-9,.,TRBD2,TGTGCCAGCAGCTTAGGGGTCGGGACTAGCGGGAGTATTGAGCAGTTCTTC,CASSLGVGTSGSIEQFF
TRBJ1-5,TRBV27,.,.,TGTGCCAGCAGTTTAAGGGGTCGGGGGGATCAGCCCCAGCATTTT,CASSLRGRGDQPQHF
TRBJ2-7,TRBV7-3,.,TRBD1,TGTGCCAGCAGGTCCCGGGACAGGGGGCTCCACGAGCAGTACTTC,CASRSRDRGLHEQYF
TRBJ2-3,TRBV6-1,.,.,TGTGCCAGCATAGGAGGGATCGGATACACAGATACGCAGTATTTT,CASIGGIGYTDTQYF
TRBJ1-2,TRBV14,.,.,TGTGCCAGCTCACCGCGAGCTAACTATGGCTACACCTTC,CASSPRANYGYTF
TRBJ2-7,TRBV7-2,.,TRBD1,TGTGCCAGCAGCCAGTGGGACAGACTCTGCGAGCAGTACTTC,CASSQWDRLCEQYF
TRBJ1-5,TRBV11-2,.,TRBD1,TGTGCCAGCAGCTTAGATTGGGGACAGTCGCCCCAGCATTTT,CASSLDWGQSPQHF
TRBJ2-7,TRBV6-1,.,TRBD1,TGTGCCAGCAGTGAACGGCTTAGGCAGGGGGCTCAAGAGCAGTACTTC,CASSERLRQGAQEQYF
TRBJ1-2,TRBV29-1,.,TRBD1,TGCAGCGTTGAAGTAGGACAGGGGAGTGGCTACACCTTC,CSVEVGQGSGYTF
TRBJ1-4,TRBV28,.,.,TGTGCCAGCAGTTTGGTACTCCTTCGCGGTGAAAAACTGTTTTTT,CASSLVLLRGEKLFF
TRBJ2-3,TRBV19,.,TRBD1,TGTGCCAGTAGTATGGGACAGCTCACAGATACGCAGTATTTT,CASSMGQLTDTQYF
TRBJ2-5,TRBV5-1,once,.,TGCGCCAGCAGCGATGTGAGGTCCCAGTACTTC,CASSDVRSQYF
TRBJ2-3,TRBV19,.,.,TGTGCCAGTAGGTTAGCGCGGGGTGCAGATACGCAGTATTTT,CASRLARGADTQYF
TRBJ2-7,TRBV7-2,.,TRBD2,TGTGCCAGCAGCATAACTAGCGGGAGTCTTGCCGAGCAGTACTTC,CASSITSGSLAEQYF
TRBJ2-7,TRBV29-1,.,TRBD1,TGCAGCGCGACAAACTCCGGGACAGGGGCCCCCTACGAGCAGTACTTC,CSATNSGTGAPYEQYF
TRBJ2-2,TRBV6-5,.,TRBD1,TGTGCCAGCAGCAGTGGGACAGACACCGGGGAGCTGTTTTTT,CASSSGTDTGELFF
TRBJ2-5,TRBV15,.,.,TGTGCCACCAGCAGCTACACGGACGGGGGGACCCAGTACTTC,CATSSYTDGGTQYF
TRBJ1-5,TRBV4-1,.,TRBD1,TGCGCCAGCAGCCAAGAACAGGGGGCGGGCAATCAGCCCCAGCATTTT,CASSQEQGAGNQPQHF
TRBJ2-3,TRBV30,.,TRBD2,TGTGCCTGGAAGCGAGCGGGAATAACAGATACGCAGTATTTT,CAWKRAGITDTQYF
TRBJ1-1,TRBV7-9,few,.,TGTGCCAGCAGCCCTCCCGGGGAAACTGAAGCTTTCTTT,CASSPPGETEAFF
TRBJ2-2,TRBV6-4,.,TRBD1,TGTGCCAGCAGTCGACTACAGGGGGCGAGCACCGGGGAGCTGTTTTTT,CASSRLQGASTGELFF
TRBJ2-2,TRBV6-1,.,TRBD1,TGTGCCAGCAGGACAGGGGAGTACACCGGGGAGCTGTTTTTT,CASRTGEYTGELFF
TRBJ2-7,TRBV6-5,.,.,TGTGCCAGCAGCCCCCCTGGACAGTACGAGCAGTACTTC,CASSPPGQYEQYF
TRBJ2-1,TRBV5-4,.,TRBD1,TGTGCCAGCAGCTTGGACAGGGGTGGTTACAATGAGCAGTTCTTC,CASSLDRGGYNEQFF
TRBJ2-7,TRBV7-8,once,.,TGTGCCAGCAGCTTAGGCAGGCCCTACGAGCAGTACTTC,CASSLGRPYEQYF
TRBJ1-2,TRBV18,.,.,TGTGCCAGCTCTACTTCGGAGGGTACAGGCTACCCCTTC,CASSTSEGTGYPF
TRBJ2-3,TRBV2,.,.,TGTGCCAGCAGCCGCGACAGGTCAGATACGCAGTATTTT,CASSRDRSDTQYF
TRBJ1-5,TRBV19,.,.,TGTGCCAGTACCCGCCGACAGTTACAAAGCAATCAGCCCCAGCATTTT,CASTRRQLQSNQPQHF
TRBJ2-2,TRBV27,.,.,TGTGCCAGCAGTTTCGGGTCGACCGGGGAGCTGTTTTTT,CASSFGSTGELFF
TRBJ1-5,TRBV6-5,few,.,TGTGCCAGCAGTCCCACAGGGAGCAATCAGCCCCAGCATTTT,CASSPTGSNQPQHF
TRBJ1-5,TRBV6-5,.,TRBD1,TGTGCCAGCAGTTCAGGACAGGGCGAAGGCAATCGGCCCCAGCATTTT,CASSSGQGEGNRPQHF
TRBJ2-2,TRBV29-1,.,TRBD2,TGCAGCGTTGACACTAGCGGAGGCGGGGAGCTGTTTTTT,CSVDTSGGGELFF
TRBJ1-4,TRBV19,few,.,TGTGCCAGTAGTCTATACGGGAATCCCGCAAACGAAAAACTGTTTTTT,CASSLYGNPANEKLFF
TRBJ1-1,TRBV14,.,.,TGTGCCAGCAGCCGCGGAGGTATGAACACTGAAGCTTTCTTT,CASSRGGMNTEAFF
TRBJ2-7,TRBV5-4,.,.,TGTGCCAGCAGCTTGGTCGGGGGATCCTACGAGCAGTACTTC,CASSLVGGSYEQYF
TRBJ1-2,TRBV15,.,.,.,CATSRNPFGPGMGGYTF
TRBJ1-5,TRBV19,.,.,TGTGCCAGTAGTAGGATCCGGGAACGGGCTAGCAATCAGCCCCAGCATTTT,CASSRIRERASNQPQHF
TRBJ1-4,TRBV7-8,.,.,TGTGCCAGCAGCAGGAGCCCAACTAATGAAAAACTGTTTTTT,CASSRSPTNEKLFF
TRBJ2-3,TRBV30,.,TRBD2,TGTGCCTGGCGTAGCGGGGTCACAGATACGCAGTATTTT,CAWRSGVTDTQYF
TRBJ2-1,TRBV25-1,.,TRBD2,TGTGCCAGCAGCCAACCGGGACTAGCGGGAGGAAGTGAGCAGTTCTTC,CASSQPGLAGGSEQFF
TRBJ2-1,TRBV9,.,TRBD1,TGTGCCAGCAGCGTATCCGGGACAGCCTTTGATGAGCAGTTCTTC,CASSVSGTAFDEQFF
TRBJ2-3,TRBV29-1,.,TRBD2,TGCAGCGGGGGGGGCGGCGGGAGGGCCAAAGGTACGCAGTATTTT,CSGGGGGRAKGTQYF